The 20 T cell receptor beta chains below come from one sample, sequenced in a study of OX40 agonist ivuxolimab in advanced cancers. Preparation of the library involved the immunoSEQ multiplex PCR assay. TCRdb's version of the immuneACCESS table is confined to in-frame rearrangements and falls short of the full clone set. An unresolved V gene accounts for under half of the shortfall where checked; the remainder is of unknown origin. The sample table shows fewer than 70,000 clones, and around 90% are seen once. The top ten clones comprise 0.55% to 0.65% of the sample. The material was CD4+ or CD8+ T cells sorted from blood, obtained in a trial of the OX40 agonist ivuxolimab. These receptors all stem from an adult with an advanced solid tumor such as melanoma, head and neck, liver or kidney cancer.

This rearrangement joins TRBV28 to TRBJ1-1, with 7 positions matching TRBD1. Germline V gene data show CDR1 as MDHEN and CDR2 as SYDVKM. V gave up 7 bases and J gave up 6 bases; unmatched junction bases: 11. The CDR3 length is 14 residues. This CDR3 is CASTPGQPSAEAFF. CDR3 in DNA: TGTGCCAGCACCCCGGGACAGCCTAGCGCTGAAGCTTTCTTT. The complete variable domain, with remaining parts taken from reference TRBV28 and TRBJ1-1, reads DVKVTQSSRYLVKRTGEKVFLECVQDMDHENMFWYRQDPGLGLRLIYFSYDVKMKEKGDIPEGYSVSREKKERFSLILESASTNQTSMYLCASTPGQPSAEAFFGQGTRLTVV.

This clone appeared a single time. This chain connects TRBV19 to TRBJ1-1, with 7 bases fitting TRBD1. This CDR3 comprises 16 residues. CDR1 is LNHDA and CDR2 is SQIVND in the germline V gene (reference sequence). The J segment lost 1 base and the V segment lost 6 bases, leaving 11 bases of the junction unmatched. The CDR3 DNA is TGTGCCAGTAGACCGGGACAGTTTATGACGAACACTGAAGCTTTCTTT. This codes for CASRPGQFMTNTEAFF. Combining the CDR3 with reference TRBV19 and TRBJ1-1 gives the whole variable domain DGGITQSPKYLFRKEGQNVTLSCEQNLNHDAMYWYRQDPGQGLRLIYYSQIVNDFQKGDIAEGYSVSREKKESFPLTVTSAQKNPTAFYLCASRPGQFMTNTEAFFGQGTRLTVV.

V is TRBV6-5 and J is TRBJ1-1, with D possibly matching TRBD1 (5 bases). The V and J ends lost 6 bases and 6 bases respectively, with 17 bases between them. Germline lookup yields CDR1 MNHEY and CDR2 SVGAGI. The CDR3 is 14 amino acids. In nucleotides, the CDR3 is TGTGCCAGCAGCTCCGGGACTCCGACGCCTGAAGCTTTCTTT. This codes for CASSSGTPTPEAFF.

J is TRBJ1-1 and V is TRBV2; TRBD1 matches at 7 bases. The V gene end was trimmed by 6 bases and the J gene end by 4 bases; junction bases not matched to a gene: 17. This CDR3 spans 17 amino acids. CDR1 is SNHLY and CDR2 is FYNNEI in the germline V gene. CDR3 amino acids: CASRSTEFGTALTEAFF. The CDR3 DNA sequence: TGTGCCAGCAGAAGTACAGAATTCGGGACAGCGCTCACTGAAGCTTTCTTT.

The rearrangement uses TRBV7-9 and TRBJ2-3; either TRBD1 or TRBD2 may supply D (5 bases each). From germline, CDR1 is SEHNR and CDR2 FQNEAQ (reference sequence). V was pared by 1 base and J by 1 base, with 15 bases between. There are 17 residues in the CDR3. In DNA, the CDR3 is TGTGCCAGCAGCTTAGAAGGTCCGGGACCACGCACAGATACGCAGTATTTT. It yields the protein CASSLEGPGPRTDTQYF.

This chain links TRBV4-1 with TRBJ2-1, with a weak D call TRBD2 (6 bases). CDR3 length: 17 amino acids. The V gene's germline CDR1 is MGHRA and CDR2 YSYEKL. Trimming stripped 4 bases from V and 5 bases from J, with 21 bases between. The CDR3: CASSPDPLATINNEQFF. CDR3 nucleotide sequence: TGCGCCAGCAGCCCGGACCCACTAGCAACTATAAACAATGAGCAGTTCTTC.

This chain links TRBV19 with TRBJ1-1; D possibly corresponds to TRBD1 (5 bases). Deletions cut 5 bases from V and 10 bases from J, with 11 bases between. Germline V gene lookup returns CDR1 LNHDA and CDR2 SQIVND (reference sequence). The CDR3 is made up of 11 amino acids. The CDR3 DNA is TGTGCCAGTAGTTATCGGGGACCAGCTTTCTTT. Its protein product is CASSYRGPAFF. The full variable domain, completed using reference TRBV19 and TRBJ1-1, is DGGITQSPKYLFRKEGQNVTLSCEQNLNHDAMYWYRQDPGQGLRLIYYSQIVNDFQKGDIAEGYSVSREKKESFPLTVTSAQKNPTAFYLCASSYRGPAFFGQGTRLTVV.

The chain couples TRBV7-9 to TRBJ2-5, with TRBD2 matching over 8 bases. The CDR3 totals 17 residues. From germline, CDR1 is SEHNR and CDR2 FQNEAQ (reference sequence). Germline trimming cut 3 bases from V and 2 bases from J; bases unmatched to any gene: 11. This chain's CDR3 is CASSFGIPTGGQETQYF. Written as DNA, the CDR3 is TGTGCCAGCAGCTTCGGGATCCCGACGGGGGGGCAAGAGACCCAGTACTTC.

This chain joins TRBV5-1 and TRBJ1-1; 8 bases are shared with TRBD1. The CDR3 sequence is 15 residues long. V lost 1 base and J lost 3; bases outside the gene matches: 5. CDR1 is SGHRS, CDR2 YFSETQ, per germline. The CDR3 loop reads CASSLQGALHTEAFF. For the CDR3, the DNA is TGCGCCAGCAGCTTGCAGGGGGCCCTACACACTGAAGCTTTCTTT.

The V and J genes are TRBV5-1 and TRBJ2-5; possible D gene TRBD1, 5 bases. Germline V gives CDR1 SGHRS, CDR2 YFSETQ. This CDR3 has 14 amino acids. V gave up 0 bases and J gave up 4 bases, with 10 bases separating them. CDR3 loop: CASSLAARVETQYF. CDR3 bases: TGCGCCAGCAGCTTGGCCGCCAGGGTAGAGACCCAGTACTTC.

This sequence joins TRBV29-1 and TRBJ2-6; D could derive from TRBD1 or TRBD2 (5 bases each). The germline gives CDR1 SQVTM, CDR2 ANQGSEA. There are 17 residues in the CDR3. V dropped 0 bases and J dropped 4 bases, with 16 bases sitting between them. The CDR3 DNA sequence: TGCAGCGTTGAAGATGGAAGAGGGGCCGCCGGGGCCAACGTCCTGACTTTC. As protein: CSVEDGRGAAGANVLTF.

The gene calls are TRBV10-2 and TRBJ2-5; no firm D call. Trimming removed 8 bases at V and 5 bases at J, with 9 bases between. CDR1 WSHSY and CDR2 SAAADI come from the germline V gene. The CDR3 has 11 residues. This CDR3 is CASGQGETQYF. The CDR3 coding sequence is TGCGCCAGCGGTCAAGGGGAGACCCAGTACTTC.

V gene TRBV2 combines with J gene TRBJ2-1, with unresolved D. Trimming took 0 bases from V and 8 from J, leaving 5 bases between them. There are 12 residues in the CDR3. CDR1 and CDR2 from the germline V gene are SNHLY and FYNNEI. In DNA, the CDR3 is TGTGCCAGCAGTGAAGCAGGAGATGAGCAGTTCTTC. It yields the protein CASSEAGDEQFF.

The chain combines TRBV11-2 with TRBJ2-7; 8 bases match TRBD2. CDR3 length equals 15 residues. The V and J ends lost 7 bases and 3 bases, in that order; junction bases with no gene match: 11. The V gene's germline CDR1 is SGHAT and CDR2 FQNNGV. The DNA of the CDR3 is TGTGCCAGCACTCAGAAACTAGCGGCGCTCTACGAGCAGTACTTC. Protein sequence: CASTQKLAALYEQYF.

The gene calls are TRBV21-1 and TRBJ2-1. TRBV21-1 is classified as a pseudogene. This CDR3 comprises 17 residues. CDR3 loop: CASSKGCRASSYNEQFF. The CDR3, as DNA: TGTGCCAGCAGCAAAGGTTGCCGGGCTAGCTCCTACAATGAGCAGTTCTTC.

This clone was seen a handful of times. This CDR3 is CASSALTAAYEQYF. The CDR3 nucleotides read TGTGCCAGCAGTGCCCTGACAGCCGCCTACGAGCAGTACTTC. The chain has TRBV2 and TRBJ2-7; D is possibly TRBD1 (5 bases). Deletions cut 4 bases from V and 2 bases from J, with 12 bases between. The CDR3 loop spans 14 amino acids. Germline V lookup: CDR1 SNHLY, CDR2 FYNNEI. Full variable domain (outside the CDR3, taken from reference TRBV2 and TRBJ2-7): EPEVTQTPSHQVTQMGQEVILRCVPISNHLYFYWYRQILGQKVEFLVSFYNNEISEKSEIFDDQFSVERPDGSNFTLKIRSTKLEDSAMYFCASSALTAAYEQYFGPGTRLTVT.

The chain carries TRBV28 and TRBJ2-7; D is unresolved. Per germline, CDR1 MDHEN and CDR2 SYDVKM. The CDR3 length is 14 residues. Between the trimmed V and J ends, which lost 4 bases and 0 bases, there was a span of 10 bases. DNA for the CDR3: TGTGCCAGCAGTTCAAACTACCTCTCCTACGAGCAGTACTTC. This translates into CASSSNYLSYEQYF. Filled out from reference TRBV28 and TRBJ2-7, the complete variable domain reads DVKVTQSSRYLVKRTGEKVFLECVQDMDHENMFWYRQDPGLGLRLIYFSYDVKMKEKGDIPEGYSVSREKKERFSLILESASTNQTSMYLCASSSNYLSYEQYFGPGTRLTVT.

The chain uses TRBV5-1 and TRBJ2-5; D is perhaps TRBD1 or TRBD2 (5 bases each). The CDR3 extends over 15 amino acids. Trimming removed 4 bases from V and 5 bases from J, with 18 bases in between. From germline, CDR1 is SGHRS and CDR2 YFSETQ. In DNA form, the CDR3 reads TGCGCCAGCAGCACAGGAGAACCACCGGGGGAGACCCAGTACTTC. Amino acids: CASSTGEPPGETQYF.

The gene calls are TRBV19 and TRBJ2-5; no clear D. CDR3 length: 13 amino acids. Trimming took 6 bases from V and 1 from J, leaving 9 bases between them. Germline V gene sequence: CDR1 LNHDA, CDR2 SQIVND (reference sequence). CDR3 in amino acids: CASRQTIQETQYF. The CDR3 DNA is TGTGCCAGTAGACAGACGATCCAAGAGACCCAGTACTTC.

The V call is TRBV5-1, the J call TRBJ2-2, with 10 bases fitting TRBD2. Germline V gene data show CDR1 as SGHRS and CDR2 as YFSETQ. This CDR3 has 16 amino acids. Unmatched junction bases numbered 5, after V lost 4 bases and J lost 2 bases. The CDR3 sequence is CASSNGLAVNTGELFF. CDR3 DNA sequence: TGCGCCAGCAGCAACGGACTAGCGGTAAACACCGGGGAGCTGTTTTTT.